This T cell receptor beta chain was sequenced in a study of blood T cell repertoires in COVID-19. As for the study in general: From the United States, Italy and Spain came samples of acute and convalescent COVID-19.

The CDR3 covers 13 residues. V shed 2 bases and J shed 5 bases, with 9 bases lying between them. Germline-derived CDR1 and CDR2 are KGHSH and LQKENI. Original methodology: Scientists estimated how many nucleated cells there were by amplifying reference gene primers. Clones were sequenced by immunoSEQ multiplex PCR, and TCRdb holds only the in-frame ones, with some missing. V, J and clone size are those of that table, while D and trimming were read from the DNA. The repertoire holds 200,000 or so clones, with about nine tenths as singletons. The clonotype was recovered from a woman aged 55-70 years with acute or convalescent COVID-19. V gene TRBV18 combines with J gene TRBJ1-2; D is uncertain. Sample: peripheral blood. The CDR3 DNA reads TGTGCCAGCTCACCAACCCCAGATTATGGCTACACCTTC. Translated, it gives CASSPTPDYGYTF.